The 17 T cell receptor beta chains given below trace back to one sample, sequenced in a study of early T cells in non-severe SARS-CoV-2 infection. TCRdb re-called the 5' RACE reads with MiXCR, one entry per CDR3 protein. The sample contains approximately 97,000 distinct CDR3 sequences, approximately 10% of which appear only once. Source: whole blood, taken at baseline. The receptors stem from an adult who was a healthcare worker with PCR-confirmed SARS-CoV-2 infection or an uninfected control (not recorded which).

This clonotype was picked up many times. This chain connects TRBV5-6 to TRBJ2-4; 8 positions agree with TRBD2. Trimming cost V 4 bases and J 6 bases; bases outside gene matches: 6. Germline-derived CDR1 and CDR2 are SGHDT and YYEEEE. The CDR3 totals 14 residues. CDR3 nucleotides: TGTGCCAGCAGCCAAGCGGGGGCCCTAAACATTCAGTACTTC. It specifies CASSQAGALNIQYF.

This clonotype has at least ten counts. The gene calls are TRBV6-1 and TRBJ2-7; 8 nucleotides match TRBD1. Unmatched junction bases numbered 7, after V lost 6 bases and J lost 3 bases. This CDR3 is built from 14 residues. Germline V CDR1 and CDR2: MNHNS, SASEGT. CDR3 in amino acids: CASRIGQGDYEQYF. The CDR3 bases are TGTGCCAGCAGAATCGGACAGGGCGACTACGAGCAGTACTTC.

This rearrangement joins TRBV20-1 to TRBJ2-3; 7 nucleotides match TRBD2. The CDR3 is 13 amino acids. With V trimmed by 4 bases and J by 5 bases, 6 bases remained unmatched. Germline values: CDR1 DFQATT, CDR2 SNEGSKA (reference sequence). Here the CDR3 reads CSANYPGGDTQYF. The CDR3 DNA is TGCAGTGCTAATTATCCGGGAGGAGATACGCAGTATTTT.

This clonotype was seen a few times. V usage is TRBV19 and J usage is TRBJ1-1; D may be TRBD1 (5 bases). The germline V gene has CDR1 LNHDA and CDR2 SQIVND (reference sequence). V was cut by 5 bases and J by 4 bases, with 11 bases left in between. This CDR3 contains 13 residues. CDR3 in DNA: TGTGCCAGTAGTTCACAGGAGGCCACTGAAGCTTTCTTT. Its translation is CASSSQEATEAFF.

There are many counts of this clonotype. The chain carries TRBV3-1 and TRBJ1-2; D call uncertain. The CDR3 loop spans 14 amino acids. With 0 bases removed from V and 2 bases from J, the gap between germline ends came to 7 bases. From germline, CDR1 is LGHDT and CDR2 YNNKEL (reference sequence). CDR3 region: CASSQELANYGYTF. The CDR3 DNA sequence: TGTGCCAGCAGCCAAGAGTTAGCAAACTATGGCTACACCTTC.

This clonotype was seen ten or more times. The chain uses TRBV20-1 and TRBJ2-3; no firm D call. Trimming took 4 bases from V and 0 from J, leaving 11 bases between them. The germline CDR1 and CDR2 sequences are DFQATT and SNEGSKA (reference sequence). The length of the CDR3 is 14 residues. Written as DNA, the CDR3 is TGCAGTGCTAAGACCCTTCAGAGCACAGATACGCAGTATTTT. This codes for CSAKTLQSTDTQYF.

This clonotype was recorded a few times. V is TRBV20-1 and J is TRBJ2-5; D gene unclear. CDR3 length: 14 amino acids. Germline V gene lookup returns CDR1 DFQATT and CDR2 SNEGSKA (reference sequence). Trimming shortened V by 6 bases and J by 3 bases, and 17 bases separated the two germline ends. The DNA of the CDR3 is TGCAGTGCGCTTGGTGACCCAAGGGAAGAGACCCAGTACTTC. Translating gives CSALGDPREETQYF.

The CDR3 DNA follows: TGTGCCAGCAGTGACAGCGCGGAAAACACCATATATTTT. This translates into CASSDSAENTIYF. J is TRBJ1-3 and V is TRBV12-3 or TRBV12-4, with D possibly being TRBD1 (5 bases). Trimming took off 5 bases at V and 6 bases at J, with 11 bases between the two ends. This CDR3 has 13 residues.

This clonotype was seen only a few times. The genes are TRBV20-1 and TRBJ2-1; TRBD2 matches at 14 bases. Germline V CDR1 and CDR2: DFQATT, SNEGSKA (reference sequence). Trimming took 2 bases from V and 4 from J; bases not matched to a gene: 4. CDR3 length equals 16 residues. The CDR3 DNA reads TGCAGTGCTAGAAAAGGACTAGCGGGAGGTTACAATGAGCAGTTCTTC. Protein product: CSARKGLAGGYNEQFF.

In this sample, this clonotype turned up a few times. The CDR3 protein is CASRWDSWYF. In nucleotides, the CDR3 is TGTGCCAGCAGATGGGACAGTTGGTACTTC. The genes are TRBV6-6 and TRBJ2-7, with TRBD1 matching 7 bases. The CDR3 loop spans 10 amino acids. The germline V gene encodes CDR1 MNHNY and CDR2 SVGAGI (reference sequence). V trimming: 6 bases; J trimming: 12 bases; junction bases outside the gene matches: 5.

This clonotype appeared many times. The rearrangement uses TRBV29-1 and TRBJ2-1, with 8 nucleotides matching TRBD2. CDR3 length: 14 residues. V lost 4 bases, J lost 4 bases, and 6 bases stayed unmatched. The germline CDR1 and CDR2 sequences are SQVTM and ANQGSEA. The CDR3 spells CSVAGVAGYNEQFF. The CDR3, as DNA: TGCAGCGTTGCTGGAGTAGCGGGATACAATGAGCAGTTCTTC.

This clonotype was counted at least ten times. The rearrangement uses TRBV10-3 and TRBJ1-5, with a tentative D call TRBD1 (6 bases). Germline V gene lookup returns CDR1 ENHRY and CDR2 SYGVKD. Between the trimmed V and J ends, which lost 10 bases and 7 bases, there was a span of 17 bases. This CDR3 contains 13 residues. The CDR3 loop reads CATHARGGQPQHF. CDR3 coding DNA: TGTGCCACCCACGCCAGGGGCGGACAGCCCCAGCATTTT.

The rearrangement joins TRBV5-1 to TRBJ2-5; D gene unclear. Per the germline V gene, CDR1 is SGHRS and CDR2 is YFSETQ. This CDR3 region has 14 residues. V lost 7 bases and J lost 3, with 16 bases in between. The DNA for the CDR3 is TGCGCCAGCTCACCTTACACCGTGAAAGAGACCCAGTACTTC. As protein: CASSPYTVKETQYF.

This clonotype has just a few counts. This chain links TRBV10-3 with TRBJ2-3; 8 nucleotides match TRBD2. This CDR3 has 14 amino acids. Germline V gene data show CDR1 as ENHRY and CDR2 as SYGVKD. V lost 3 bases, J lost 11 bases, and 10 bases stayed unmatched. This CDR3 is CAISDSGGPIGQYF. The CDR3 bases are TGTGCCATCAGTGATTCGGGAGGGCCGATCGGGCAGTATTTT.

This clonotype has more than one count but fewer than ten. As DNA, the CDR3 is TGTGCCAGCAGTCATCCCATGAACGCGGGGACGAACACCGGGGAGCTGTTTTTT. Its protein is CASSHPMNAGTNTGELFF. J is TRBJ2-2 and V is TRBV6-2 or TRBV6-3; TRBD2 is a possible D gene (6 bases). Germline CDR1 is MNHEY and CDR2 is SVGEGT. The CDR3 length is 18 residues. V shed 5 bases and J shed 0 bases, with 19 bases lying between them.

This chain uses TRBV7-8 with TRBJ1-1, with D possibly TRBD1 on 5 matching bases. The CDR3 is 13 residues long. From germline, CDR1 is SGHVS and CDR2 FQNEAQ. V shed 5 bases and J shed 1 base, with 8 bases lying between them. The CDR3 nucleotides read TGTGCCAGCAGCCTGCAGGGGAACACTGAAGCTTTCTTT. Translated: CASSLQGNTEAFF.

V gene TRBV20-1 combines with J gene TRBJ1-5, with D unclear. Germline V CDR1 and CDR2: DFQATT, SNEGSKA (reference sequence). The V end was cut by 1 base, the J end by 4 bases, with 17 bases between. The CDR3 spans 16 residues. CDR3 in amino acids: CSARGSLVRGNQPQHF. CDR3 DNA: TGCAGTGCTAGAGGAAGTTTAGTTCGGGGAAATCAGCCCCAGCATTTT.